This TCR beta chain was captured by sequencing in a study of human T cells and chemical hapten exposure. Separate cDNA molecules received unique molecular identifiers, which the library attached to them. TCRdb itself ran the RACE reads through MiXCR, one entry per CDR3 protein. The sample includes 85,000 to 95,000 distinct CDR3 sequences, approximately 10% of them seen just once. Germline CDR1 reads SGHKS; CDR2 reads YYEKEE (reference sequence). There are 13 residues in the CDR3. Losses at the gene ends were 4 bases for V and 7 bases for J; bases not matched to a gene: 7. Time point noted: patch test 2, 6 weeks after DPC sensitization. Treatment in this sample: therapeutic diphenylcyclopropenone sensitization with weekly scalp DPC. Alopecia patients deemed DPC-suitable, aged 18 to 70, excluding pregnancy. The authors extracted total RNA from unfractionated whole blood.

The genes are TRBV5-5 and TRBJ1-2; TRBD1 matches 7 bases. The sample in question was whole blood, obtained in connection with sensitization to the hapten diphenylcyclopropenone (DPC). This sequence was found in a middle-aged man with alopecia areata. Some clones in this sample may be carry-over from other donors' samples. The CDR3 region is CASSAGQAAGYTF. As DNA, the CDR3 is TGTGCCAGCAGCGCAGGACAGGCGGCTGGCTACACCTTC.